This paragraph reports one TCR beta chain. The data originate from a study of T-cell reconstitution after alpha-beta-depleted transplantation in children. V was clipped by 3 bases and J by 3 bases; unmatched bases: 6. Looked up from germline, CDR1 is SGHRS and CDR2 is YFSETQ. The CDR3 length is 17 residues. Researchers prepared the TCRbeta library using unique molecular identifiers, the study reports. TCRdb re-called the PCR reads through MiXCR, storing one row per CDR3 protein. The sample has about 340,000 distinct CDR3 sequences, approximately 10% seen once. The source is a human donor who donated a stem cell graft to a child with acute lymphoblastic leukemia. This specimen was PBMCs from the stem cell graft donor, taken from the stem cell graft. The rearrangement uses TRBV5-1 and TRBJ2-3, with 14 bases matching TRBD2. The CDR3 spells CASSSGLAGVLTDTQYF. The CDR3 DNA reads as TGCGCCAGCAGCTCGGGACTAGCGGGAGTCTTGACAGATACGCAGTATTTT. Variable domain in full (rest from reference TRBV5-1 and TRBJ2-3): KAGVTQTPRYLIKTRGQQVTLSCSPISGHRSVSWYQQTPGQGLQFLFEYFSETQRNKGNFPGRFSGRQFSNSRSEMNVSTLELGDSALYLCASSSGLAGVLTDTQYFGPGTRLTVL.